One and the same sample provided the 30 T cell receptor beta chains below, sequenced in a study of CD8 T cells in Susac syndrome. cDNA came from approximately 0.5 to 1 ug RNA primed by random hexamers. TCRdb passed the immunoSEQ multiplex PCR reads through MiXCR, listing each CDR3 protein once. The table lists roughly 80,000 distinct CDR3 sequences, 75% to 95% of them singletons. The material sequenced was CD8+ T cells from PBMCs. Every receptor here comes from a human donor with multiple sclerosis.

This CDR3 reads CASSFRFFGNEQYF. The DNA of the CDR3 is TGTGCCAGCAGCTTCAGGTTTTTCGGCAACGAGCAGTACTTC. This chain joins TRBV7-2 and TRBJ2-7; D not resolved. Between the trimmed V and J ends, which lost 3 bases and 5 bases, there was a span of 14 bases. Germline CDR1 and CDR2: SGHTA and FQGNSA. The CDR3 runs 14 residues.

This clonotype was seen a single time. This chain joins TRBV5-6 and TRBJ2-5; D is perhaps TRBD1 (5 bases). The V gene lost 5 bases and the J gene lost 4 bases, with 18 bases spanning the gap. CDR1 and CDR2 (germline): SGHDT, YYEEEE. The CDR3 extends over 15 amino acids. The CDR3 spells CASSLNRRPVETQYF. For the CDR3, the DNA is TGTGCCAGCAGTCTAAACAGGCGCCCCGTAGAGACCCAGTACTTC.

This chain links TRBV4-3 with TRBJ2-5; 11 nucleotides align to TRBD2. The ends lost 3 bases at V and 5 bases at J; junction bases unmatched: 17. The germline V gene encodes CDR1 LGHNA and CDR2 YSLEER. This CDR3 has 19 residues. The CDR3: CASSQVLAGGPGDWETQYF. The DNA for the CDR3 is TGCGCCAGCAGCCAGGTCTTAGCGGGAGGGCCGGGTGATTGGGAGACCCAGTACTTC.

This clonotype was seen only once. The chain combines TRBV19 with TRBJ2-1; D is uncertain. Germline V gives CDR1 LNHDA, CDR2 SQIVND (reference sequence). The CDR3 is 14 residues long. Trimming took 9 bases from V and 6 from J, leaving 18 bases between them. CDR3 DNA: TGTGCCAGCGATTTAGGAGATGCTGGCAATGAGCAGTTCTTC. Its translation: CASDLGDAGNEQFF.

J is TRBJ2-3 and V is TRBV4-3, with 13 bases matching TRBD2. This CDR3 comprises 16 residues. CDR1 is LGHNA, CDR2 YSLEER, per germline. The junction had 4 bases not matched to a gene; V was cut back by 5 bases and J by 2 bases. CDR3 amino acids: CASSSGLAGITDTQYF. DNA for the CDR3: TGCGCCAGCAGCTCGGGACTAGCGGGGATCACAGATACGCAGTATTTT.

The gene calls are TRBV3-1 and TRBJ2-1; 8 bases map to TRBD2. V was clipped by 6 bases and J by 0 bases; unmatched bases: 10. CDR3 length equals 17 residues. Germline-derived CDR1 and CDR2 are LGHDT and YNNKEL (reference sequence). CDR3 in amino acids: CASSNSLGTSSYNEQFF. CDR3 coding DNA: TGTGCCAGCAGTAACTCCCTCGGGACTAGCTCCTACAATGAGCAGTTCTTC.

The chain couples TRBV7-2 to TRBJ2-3, with 8 bases aligning to TRBD1. The germline V gene encodes CDR1 SGHTA and CDR2 FQGNSA. CDR3 length: 15 amino acids. V trimming: 1 base; J trimming: 5 bases; junction bases outside the gene matches: 5. CDR3 protein: CASSLVQGARDTQYF. CDR3 in DNA: TGTGCCAGCAGCTTAGTCCAGGGGGCTAGAGATACGCAGTATTTT.

The CDR3 loop is CASSLRSFAADTQYF. Written as DNA, the CDR3 is TGTGCCAGCAGTTTAAGATCCTTCGCGGCAGATACGCAGTATTTT. V and J are TRBV28 and TRBJ2-3; no reliable D call. V lost 2 bases, J lost 4 bases, and 13 bases lay in between. Germline V gene lookup returns CDR1 MDHEN and CDR2 SYDVKM. The length of the CDR3 is 15 residues.

This clonotype has a single count. V is TRBV4-3 and J is TRBJ1-1, with 7 bases lining up with TRBD1. Germline loops: CDR1 LGHNA, CDR2 YSLEER. V dropped 1 base and J dropped 3; count of bases not matched to a gene: 8. CDR3 length: 16 amino acids. The CDR3 DNA reads TGCGCCAGCAGCCAAGGACCGGGACAGTTCCACACTGAAGCTTTCTTT. Translation: CASSQGPGQFHTEAFF.

J is TRBJ2-1 and V is TRBV19; D is unresolved. CDR1 and CDR2 from the germline V gene are LNHDA and SQIVND (reference sequence). The CDR3 loop spans 16 amino acids. Trimming stripped 1 base from V and 3 bases from J, with 13 bases between. CDR3 sequence reads: CASSIGGRAYYNEQFF. In DNA form, the CDR3 reads TGTGCCAGTAGTATAGGAGGTCGGGCCTACTACAATGAGCAGTTCTTC.

The chain uses TRBV28 and TRBJ1-3; 9 bases match TRBD1. The germline gives CDR1 MDHEN, CDR2 SYDVKM. The CDR3 contains 15 residues. With V trimmed by 3 bases and J by 2 bases, 2 bases remained unmatched. CDR3 sequence reads: CASSLTGGTGNTIYF. CDR3 DNA: TGTGCCAGCAGTTTGACAGGGGGGACTGGAAACACCATATATTTT.

The chain employs TRBV9 and TRBJ1-1; D uncertain. The V gene's germline CDR1 is SGDLS and CDR2 YYNGEE. With 4 bases removed from V and 0 bases from J, the gap between germline ends came to 13 bases. This CDR3 has 15 amino acids. DNA of the CDR3: TGTGCCAGCAGCCCTGGGTCGGGGATGAACACTGAAGCTTTCTTT. Its protein product is CASSPGSGMNTEAFF.

The chain joins TRBV7-2 to TRBJ2-7; D is unresolved. The CDR3 consists of 14 residues. Trimming removed 5 bases from V and 0 bases from J, with 11 bases in between. The germline V gene encodes CDR1 SGHTA and CDR2 FQGNSA. CDR3 coding DNA: TGTGCCAGCAGCCTCCTCCCCACCTCCTACGAGCAGTACTTC. Translated, it gives CASSLLPTSYEQYF.

The chain joins TRBV19 to TRBJ2-3; no clear D. Germline V gene sequence: CDR1 LNHDA, CDR2 SQIVND (reference sequence). The CDR3 runs 10 residues. V was shortened by 10 bases and J by 6 bases, with 8 bases between the two germline ends. CDR3: CATHKDTQYF. The CDR3 DNA follows: TGTGCCACTCATAAGGATACGCAGTATTTT. The full variable domain, in which reference TRBV19 and TRBJ2-3 provide the parts outside the CDR3, is DGGITQSPKYLFRKEGQNVTLSCEQNLNHDAMYWYRQDPGQGLRLIYYSQIVNDFQKGDIAEGYSVSREKKESFPLTVTSAQKNPTAFYLCATHKDTQYFGPGTRLTVL.

The chain has TRBV19 and TRBJ2-2; the match to TRBD1 covers 10 bases. Per germline, CDR1 LNHDA and CDR2 SQIVND (reference sequence). Trimming removed 7 bases from V and 5 bases from J; junction bases left unmatched: 4. This CDR3 spans 14 amino acids. The CDR3, as DNA: TGTGCCAGTAACTGGGACAGGGGTACCGGGGAGCTGTTTTTT. Amino acids: CASNWDRGTGELFF.

This clonotype has only one observation. The genes are TRBV7-8 and TRBJ2-1, with D possibly TRBD1 on 5 matching bases. Trimming shortened V by 3 bases and J by 7 bases, and 10 bases separated the two germline ends. The CDR3 has 13 residues. Germline V CDR1 and CDR2: SGHVS, FQNEAQ. The CDR3 bases are TGTGCCAGCAGCTTCTCAAGGGGTAATGAGCAGTTCTTC. Amino acids: CASSFSRGNEQFF.

This chain connects TRBV7-9 to TRBJ2-7, with 9 positions matching TRBD1. J lost 9 bases, V lost 5 bases, and 8 bases had no gene match. Germline-derived CDR1 and CDR2 are SEHNR and FQNEAQ (reference sequence). CDR3 length: 13 residues. The CDR3: CASSPRDRVLQYF. In nucleotides, the CDR3 is TGTGCCAGCAGCCCGAGGGACAGGGTGCTGCAGTACTTC.

The rearrangement uses TRBV6-1 and TRBJ2-2, with 10 nucleotides matching TRBD1. The V and J ends lost 4 bases and 7 bases, in that order; junction bases with no gene match: 6. The CDR3 extends over 15 amino acids. Germline CDR1 reads MNHNS; CDR2 reads SASEGT. The CDR3 DNA reads as TGTGCCAGCAGTGCTCGGACAGGGGGTTTCGGGGAGCTGTTTTTT. It codes for CASSARTGGFGELFF.

The chain uses TRBV7-9 and TRBJ2-3; TRBD1 might be the D (6 bases). Trimming removed 8 bases at V and 0 bases at J, with 15 bases between. The germline V gene has CDR1 SEHNR and CDR2 FQNEAQ (reference sequence). CDR3 length: 15 residues. The CDR3 loop is CASRRTASSTDTQYF. CDR3 DNA sequence: TGTGCCAGCCGACGGACAGCCTCTAGCACAGATACGCAGTATTTT.

This sequence joins TRBV10-3 and TRBJ2-1; no clear D. The CDR3 runs 13 residues. Trimming pared 3 bases from V and 4 bases from J, leaving 7 bases between. Germline loops: CDR1 ENHRY, CDR2 SYGVKD. CDR3 bases: TGTGCCATCAGTGATCTGGGGTACAATGAGCAGTTCTTC. Translation gives CAISDLGYNEQFF.

The chain couples TRBV12-3 or TRBV12-4 to TRBJ1-2, with D unclear. V lost 3 bases and J 7 bases, leaving 6 bases between the germline ends. The CDR3 extends over 11 amino acids. CDR3 residues: CASSFVGGYTF. Here the CDR3 DNA reads TGTGCCAGCAGTTTCGTGGGTGGCTACACCTTC.

This sequence joins TRBV12-3 or TRBV12-4 and TRBJ2-6; D gene uncertain. The CDR3 extends over 14 amino acids. V was clipped by 1 base and J by 2 bases, with 3 bases between them. CDR3 nucleotides: TGTGCCAGCAGTTTAGGGGCTGGGGCCAACGTCCTGACTTTC. Its protein is CASSLGAGANVLTF.

This chain links TRBV20-1 with TRBJ2-1; D gene uncertain. V was trimmed by 4 bases and J by 5 bases, leaving 12 bases between them. Germline V gene data show CDR1 as DFQATT and CDR2 as SNEGSKA (reference sequence). The CDR3 runs to 13 residues. CDR3 in amino acids: CSATHELNNEQFF. The CDR3 DNA reads TGCAGTGCTACTCACGAGCTAAACAATGAGCAGTTCTTC.

The CDR3 DNA reads TGTGCCAGTAGTATAGCCTGGGGTACTGGGGCCAACGTCCTGACTTTC. Amino acid sequence: CASSIAWGTGANVLTF. The chain uses TRBV19 and TRBJ2-6; no clear D gene. This CDR3 has 16 residues. CDR1 is LNHDA, CDR2 SQIVND, per germline (reference sequence). The V end was cut by 1 base, the J end by 2 bases, with 9 bases between.

This rearrangement joins TRBV5-6 to TRBJ1-2; perhaps TRBD1 as D (6 bases). Germline CDR1 reads SGHDT; CDR2 reads YYEEEE. The CDR3 loop spans 17 amino acids. V was shortened by 5 bases and J by 4 bases, with 24 bases between the two germline ends. The chain's CDR3 is CASSFSPGTTDFYGYTF. In nucleotides, the CDR3 is TGTGCCAGCAGTTTTTCTCCCGGGACAACGGACTTCTATGGCTACACCTTC.

The chain has TRBV5-4 and TRBJ1-3, with D possibly being TRBD1 (5 bases). The CDR3 loop spans 15 amino acids. Deletions cut 2 bases from V and 0 bases from J, with 9 bases between. Germline V gene sequence: CDR1 SGHNT, CDR2 YYREEE (reference sequence). DNA for the CDR3: TGTGCCAGCAGCTTCCAGGGTTTCTCTGGAAACACCATATATTTT. It translates to CASSFQGFSGNTIYF.

The rearrangement links TRBV13 to TRBJ2-3, with D perhaps matching TRBD1 (7 bases). This CDR3 spans 17 amino acids. The germline gives CDR1 PRHDT, CDR2 FYEKMQ (reference sequence). Trimming removed 2 bases from V and 0 bases from J, with 15 bases in between. CDR3 amino acids: CASSLRGQGVSTDTQYF. CDR3 bases: TGTGCCAGCAGCTTACGGGGGCAGGGGGTAAGCACAGATACGCAGTATTTT. The whole variable domain, filled in from reference TRBV13 and TRBJ2-3, reads AAGVIQSPRHLIKEKRETATLKCYPIPRHDTVYWYQQGPGQDPQFLISFYEKMQSDKGSIPDRFSAQQFSDYHSELNMSSLELGDSALYFCASSLRGQGVSTDTQYFGPGTRLTVL.

This chain's CDR3 is CASSILFSGGELFF. Here the CDR3 DNA reads TGTGCCAGTAGTATCCTTTTCTCGGGCGGGGAGCTGTTTTTT. V usage is TRBV19 and J usage is TRBJ2-2; no reliable D call. Germline CDR1 reads LNHDA; CDR2 reads SQIVND (reference sequence). V lost 3 bases, J lost 7 bases, and 12 bases lay in between. The CDR3 is made up of 14 amino acids.

The chain carries TRBV6-2 or TRBV6-3 and TRBJ2-7; D is possibly TRBD2 (5 bases). In germline, CDR1 is MNHEY, CDR2 SVGEGT. The length of the CDR3 is 13 residues. V was cut by 7 bases and J by 3 bases, with 13 bases left in between. CDR3 DNA sequence: TGTGCCAGCATCCTAGCCGGGGACTACGAGCAGTACTTC. Protein product: CASILAGDYEQYF.

The J gene is TRBJ2-1, the V gene TRBV12-3 or TRBV12-4, with 9 bases lining up with TRBD2. The junction had 4 bases not matched to a gene; V was cut back by 10 bases and J by 0 bases. The CDR3 covers 14 residues. CDR3 sequence reads: CATSSGSSYNEQFF. CDR3 nucleotides: TGTGCCACTAGTAGCGGGAGCTCCTACAATGAGCAGTTCTTC.